The source of this TCR beta chain is a study of T cell responses to AZD1222 COVID-19 vaccine. Study-level points and caveats: It should be noted that donors were predominantly white British and more often female, and clonal diversity was possibly underestimated. The breadth and depth of Spike-specific TCRs increased once two AZD1222 doses had been given.

Remarks on this clone: Its specificity is unknown.

The data were produced by immunoSEQ multiplex PCR, yet TCRdb's version contains in-frame clones alone and is incomplete. The sample lists 100,000 to 120,000 clones, just under 95% occurring once. CDR3 size: 16 residues. CDR1 and CDR2 from the germline V gene are MDHEN and SYDVKM. With 6 bases removed from V and 5 bases from J, the gap between germline ends came to 22 bases. The sample here was peripheral blood, taken on day 0 of AZD1222 vaccination. V usage is TRBV28 and J usage is TRBJ2-5; D is possibly TRBD1 (6 bases). This clonotype originated in an adult in good health. In DNA form, the CDR3 reads TGTGCCAGCAGGACGCCTTGGGGGCGAATTGCGGAGACCCAGTACTTC. Translated: CASRTPWGRIAETQYF.